The 21 T cell receptor beta chains in this list originate from one sample, sequenced in a study of molecular identifiers for immune sequencing clone quantification. TCRdb re-derived calls from the PCR reads in MiXCR, one entry per CDR3 protein. In the table there are about 500,000 distinct CDR3 sequences, about a quarter of which are singletons. The sequenced sample was naive CD8+ T cells from blood, with Jurkat cell RNA spiked in. Subset defined: FACS-sorted CD8+CD4-CCR7+CD45RA+ naive T cells. The receptors derive from a human donor in good health. Some libraries in this study had Jurkat cell RNA spiked in.

This clonotype turned up a few times. The rearrangement uses TRBV5-7 and TRBJ2-5; D unclear. TRBV5-7 is known as an ORF, though its function is uncertain. The CDR3 spans 11 residues. V was trimmed by 3 bases and J by 9 bases, leaving 9 bases between them. CDR3 bases: TGTGCCAGCAGCTCACACGAAGCCCAGTACTTC. Protein: CASSSHEAQYF.

In the case of this clonotype: A read error may explain this, as a much larger clone is one base away. The chain uses TRBV7-2 and TRBJ1-1, with D maybe TRBD1 (6 bases). The CDR3 covers 15 residues. Germline V gives CDR1 SGHTA, CDR2 FQGNSA. With 4 bases removed from V and 0 bases from J, the gap between germline ends came to 12 bases. The CDR3: CASSWTANMNTEAFF. CDR3 in DNA: TGTGCCAGCAGCTGGACAGCAAACATGAACACTGAAGCTTTCTTT.

The chain employs TRBV28 and TRBJ2-7, with D perhaps matching TRBD2 (6 bases). V lost 5 bases, J lost 3 bases, and 20 bases lay in between. The CDR3 runs to 16 residues. Germline V lookup: CDR1 MDHEN, CDR2 SYDVKM. CDR3 sequence: CASSRSPGLPLYEQYF. DNA for the CDR3: TGTGCCAGCAGTCGATCTCCGGGACTCCCACTCTACGAGCAGTACTTC.

This rearrangement joins TRBV27 to TRBJ2-5; D unresolved. Between the trimmed V and J ends, which lost 6 bases and 6 bases, there was a span of 32 bases. The CDR3 sequence is 19 residues long. The germline gives CDR1 MNHEY, CDR2 SMNVEV (reference sequence). In DNA, the CDR3 is TGTGCCAGCAGCCCCCTGCTGAGAAGTAGAGCCGCAATCCTCCAGACCCAGTACTTC. This codes for CASSPLLRSRAAILQTQYF.

This clonotype has only a few counts. V is TRBV2 and J is TRBJ2-6; TRBD1 might be the D (6 bases). Germline V gene sequence: CDR1 SNHLY, CDR2 FYNNEI. V lost 8 bases, J lost 0 bases, and 14 bases lay in between. The CDR3 runs 16 residues. For the CDR3, the DNA is TGTGCCAGCGCTGGCACAGGGTACTCTGGGGCCAACGTCCTGACTTTC. Translating it yields CASAGTGYSGANVLTF.

About this clonotype: The missing conserved phenylalanine or tryptophan at the end of this CDR3 makes a read error likely. The V call is TRBV5-5, the J call TRBJ2-7; D is undetermined. The CDR3 is 12 residues long. The V gene lost 4 bases and the J gene lost 4 bases, with 9 bases spanning the gap. Germline V CDR1 and CDR2: SGHKS, YYEKEE (reference sequence). Here the CDR3 DNA reads TGTGCCAGCAGCCCCGGCGGATACGAGCAGTACTCC. It is translated as CASSPGGYEQYS.

Turning to this clonotype: A read error may be the cause here, since a much bigger clone is one base away. The rearrangement uses TRBV7-2 and TRBJ2-1; D is undetermined. Germline assignment: CDR1 SGHTA and CDR2 FQGNSA. This CDR3 region has 16 residues. CDR3 in amino acids: CASSLDMGRTHNAQFF. The CDR3 region has the DNA TGTGCCAGCAGCTTAGATATGGGCAGGACCCACAATGCGCAGTTCTTC.

There are a few counts of this clonotype. The rearrangement joins TRBV7-9 to TRBJ2-2; 7 bases are a match to TRBD1. The CDR3 is made up of 15 amino acids. Germline assignment: CDR1 SEHNR and CDR2 FQNEAQ (reference sequence). Losses at the gene ends were 5 bases for V and 3 bases for J; bases not matched to a gene: 6. CDR3 DNA sequence: TGTGCCAGCAGCGACGGGACAGATTACACCGGGGAGCTGTTTTTT. The encoded protein is CASSDGTDYTGELFF.

Worth noting for this clonotype: A much larger clone differs by one base, so this may be a read error. The chain links TRBV7-8 to TRBJ2-3; 8 bases agree with TRBD2. Germline loops: CDR1 SGHVS, CDR2 FQNEAQ. The CDR3 runs to 18 residues. The CDR3 sequence: CASTLGGTGTRVADTLYF. CDR3 sequence (DNA): TGTGCCAGCACCCTAGGGGGAACCGGGACTAGGGTCGCAGATACGCTGTATTTT.

A few counts support this clonotype. The chain employs TRBV5-4 and TRBJ2-4; D is possibly TRBD1 (6 bases). Trimming pared 4 bases from V and 7 bases from J, leaving 21 bases between. Germline-derived CDR1 and CDR2 are SGHNT and YYREEE (reference sequence). The CDR3 consists of 16 residues. The CDR3 nucleotides are TGTGCCAGCAGCGAACAGGGAGTAGGCCGGGGCAACATTCAGTACTTC. This gives the protein CASSEQGVGRGNIQYF.

The chain is built from TRBV5-5 and TRBJ2-7, with D uncertain. This CDR3 spans 13 amino acids. The germline CDR1 and CDR2 sequences are SGHKS and YYEKEE (reference sequence). V lost 2 bases and J lost 3, with 9 bases in between. The CDR3 sequence is CASSFSISYEQYF. The CDR3 DNA reads as TGTGCCAGCAGCTTTTCTATTAGCTACGAGCAGTACTTC.

V usage is TRBV30 and J usage is TRBJ2-7, with 7 bases that match TRBD2. This CDR3 has 12 residues. Trimming at V came to 6 bases and at J to 3 bases, leaving 5 bases not matched to a gene. Germline V gene lookup returns CDR1 GTSNPN and CDR2 SVGIG (reference sequence). Written as DNA, the CDR3 is TGTGCCTGTACTCTAGCGGACTACGAGCAGTACTTC. It translates to CACTLADYEQYF.

The genes are TRBV5-4 and TRBJ2-7; maybe TRBD1 (6 bases). CDR3 length: 15 residues. With 3 bases removed from V and 4 bases from J, the gap between germline ends came to 17 bases. Germline CDR1 reads SGHNT; CDR2 reads YYREEE (reference sequence). This CDR3 is CASSYPTGNVYEQYF. In nucleotides, the CDR3 is TGTGCCAGCAGCTACCCTACAGGGAATGTTTACGAGCAGTACTTC.

About this clonotype: The junction departs from germline at one end; a sequencing error may be responsible. V gene TRBV20-1 combines with J gene TRBJ2-7, with TRBD2 identical over 10 bases. Germline loops: CDR1 DFQATT, CDR2 SNEGSKA (reference sequence). The CDR3 consists of 15 residues. CDR3 DNA sequence: TGCAGTGCCAGGAGCACTAGCGGGACGTCCTACGAGCAGTGCTTC. Protein: CSARSTSGTSYEQCF.

With respect to this clonotype: This could be a read error, since a much larger clone is one nucleotide away. The genes are TRBV12-3 or TRBV12-4 and TRBJ1-1; no clear D. V was cut by 6 bases and J by 4 bases, with 12 bases left in between. The CDR3 contains 13 residues. DNA for the CDR3: TGTGCCAGCAGCTCCCCCCGGGGCACTGAAGCTTTCTTT. It yields the protein CASSSPRGTEAFF.

In the case of this clonotype: One junction end disagrees with the germline gene, perhaps due to a read error. This chain joins TRBV29-1 and TRBJ2-3; D remains ambiguous. CDR3 length equals 13 residues. CDR1 SQVTM and CDR2 ANQGSEA come from the germline V gene. The DNA of the CDR3 is TGCAGCGTTCTACACCAGAGCACAGATACGCCGTATTTT. This encodes CSVLHQSTDTPYF.

This clonotype has only one observation. An end of the junction differs from the germline gene, which may be a read error. This chain joins TRBV7-6 and TRBJ2-3; 8 nucleotides agree with TRBD2. This CDR3 is 18 amino acids long. Germline V lookup: CDR1 SGHVS, CDR2 FNYEAQ. In nucleotides, the CDR3 is TGTGCCAGCAGCCCGACCGCAACTACTAGCGGTCGCACAGATACGCAGTGTTTT. Its protein product is CASSPTATTSGRTDTQCF.

This clonotype was seen ten or more times. The rearrangement joins TRBV5-4 to TRBJ1-1; 9 bases match TRBD1. Per the germline V gene, CDR1 is SGHNT and CDR2 is YYREEE (reference sequence). Unmatched junction bases numbered 5, after V lost 3 bases and J lost 5 bases. CDR3 size: 14 residues. The DNA of the CDR3 is TGTGCCAGCAGCTCGGAAGGGACAGGGACTGAAGCTTTCTTT. As protein: CASSSEGTGTEAFF.

This clonotype was found many times. J is TRBJ2-7 and V is TRBV4-2; the match to TRBD1 covers 9 bases. This CDR3 has 16 amino acids. The ends lost 0 bases at V and 2 bases at J; junction bases unmatched: 5. Germline V gene data show CDR1 as LGHNA and CDR2 as YNFKEQ. The CDR3 DNA follows: TGTGCCAGCAGCCAAGATGTGGGACAGGGCACCTACGAGCAGTACTTC. Protein sequence: CASSQDVGQGTYEQYF.

This clonotype was seen many times. V usage is TRBV2 and J usage is TRBJ2-7, with 8 bases lining up with TRBD1. This CDR3 contains 15 residues. J lost 2 bases, V lost 4 bases, and 7 bases had no gene match. CDR1 SNHLY and CDR2 FYNNEI come from the germline V gene. In DNA form, the CDR3 reads TGTGCCAGCAGTGTCCCAAAGGACAGGGCCTACGAGCAGTACTTC. Encoded protein: CASSVPKDRAYEQYF.

In regard to this clonotype: Possible read error: a much larger clone is one base away. The chain joins TRBV29-1 to TRBJ2-5, with D tentatively TRBD1 (6 bases). This CDR3 is 14 amino acids long. Germline V gene data show CDR1 as SQVTM and CDR2 as ANQGSEA. Trimming took off 6 bases at V and 4 bases at J, with 18 bases between the two ends. CDR3 sequence: CSVTPVQGRETQYF. The CDR3 DNA reads TGCAGCGTCACACCGGTACAGGGCAGAGAGACCCAGTACTTC.